This T cell receptor (beta chain) was found in a study of PD-1 blockade in mismatch repair-deficient tumors. Findings and limits, study-wide: Rapid post-treatment expansion, then contraction, generally preceding radiologic response, marked tumor-resident clones.

The repertoire was sequenced with immunoSEQ multiplex PCR; TCRdb's copy has only in-frame clones and lacks some. The table includes around 130,000 clones, 88% detected once. This clone was picked up one time. The target antigen is unknown. Germline CDR1 PRHDT, CDR2 FYEKMQ (reference sequence). V dropped 4 bases and J dropped 8; count of bases not matched to a gene: 19. This CDR3 is built from 18 residues. The TCR-sequenced patients were a few responders to pembrolizumab. The sequence came from an adult with mismatch repair-deficient cancer. The material was peripheral blood, obtained 70 to 73 weeks after starting pembrolizumab. The gene calls are TRBV13 and TRBJ2-1; 8 bases align to TRBD2. The DNA of the CDR3 is TGTGCCAGCAGCTCCCGATTTGGTCCGGGAGGGGCCGGTCATGAGCAGTTCTTC. Translation: CASSSRFGPGGAGHEQFF. Full variable domain (remainder filled in from reference TRBV13 and TRBJ2-1): AAGVIQSPRHLIKEKRETATLKCYPIPRHDTVYWYQQGPGQDPQFLISFYEKMQSDKGSIPDRFSAQQFSDYHSELNMSSLELGDSALYFCASSSRFGPGGAGHEQFFGPGTRLTVL.